The 23 T cell receptor beta chains below were found in one sample sequenced in a study of early T cells in non-severe SARS-CoV-2 infection. TCRdb redid the calling of the 5' RACE reads with MiXCR, one entry per CDR3 protein. The table lists roughly 120,000 distinct CDR3 sequences, about 16% of them singletons, with 21% in the top ten. The sample consisted of whole blood. Receptors were obtained from an adult who was a healthcare worker with PCR-confirmed SARS-CoV-2 infection or an uninfected control (not recorded which).

The CDR3 reads CASSPARGTGNSPLHF. The CDR3 bases are TGTGCCAGCAGCCCGGCCAGGGGGACGGGTAATTCACCCCTCCACTTT. The chain recombines TRBV7-6 with TRBJ1-6; 7 positions agree with TRBD1. Germline V CDR1 and CDR2: SGHVS, FNYEAQ. The V gene end was trimmed by 5 bases and the J gene end by 6 bases; junction bases not matched to a gene: 10. CDR3 length equals 16 residues. Together with reference TRBV7-6 and TRBJ1-6, the CDR3 gives the full variable domain: GAGVSQSPRYKVTKRGQDVALRCDPISGHVSLYWYRQALGQGPEFLTYFNYEAQQDKSGLPNDRFSAERPEGSISTLTIQRTEQRDSAMYRCASSPARGTGNSPLHFGNGTRLTVT.

The sample holds a few counts of this clonotype. The V gene is TRBV10-3, the J gene TRBJ2-2, with unresolved D. This CDR3 has 13 residues. V lost 5 bases to trimming and J lost 12 bases, with 16 bases between them. Per the germline V gene, CDR1 is ENHRY and CDR2 is SYGVKD. CDR3: CAISPEAKQKLFF. CDR3 in DNA: TGTGCCATCAGTCCGGAAGCCAAACAGAAGCTGTTTTTT.

J is TRBJ1-1 and V is TRBV3-1, with D hard to call. This CDR3 has 13 amino acids. V shed 4 bases and J shed 1 base, with 7 bases lying between them. CDR1 is LGHDT and CDR2 is YNNKEL in the germline V gene (reference sequence). The CDR3 coding sequence is TGTGCCAGCAGCCGGAAAGCGAACACTGAAGCTTTCTTT. Its translation: CASSRKANTEAFF. Using reference TRBV3-1 and TRBJ1-1 for the parts outside the CDR3, the full variable domain is DTAVSQTPKYLVTQMGNDKSIKCEQNLGHDTMYWYKQDSKKFLKIMFSYNNKELIINETVPNRFSPKSPDKAHLNLHINSLELGDSAVYFCASSRKANTEAFFGQGTRLTVV.

This clonotype occurred many times. The V call is TRBV7-9, the J call TRBJ2-7; D possibly uses TRBD1 or TRBD2 (5 bases each). The CDR3 totals 15 residues. Trimming pared 0 bases from V and 4 bases from J, leaving 13 bases between. Germline-derived CDR1 and CDR2 are SEHNR and FQNEAQ (reference sequence). The CDR3 DNA reads as TGTGCCAGCAGCTTAGCCCGGGACGGAATGTACGAGCAGTACTTC. Its translation: CASSLARDGMYEQYF. Variable domain in full (rest from reference TRBV7-9 and TRBJ2-7): DTGVSQNPRHKITKRGQNVTFRCDPISEHNRLYWYRQTLGQGPEFLTYFQNEAQLEKSRLLSDRFSAERPKGSFSTLEIQRTEQGDSAMYLCASSLARDGMYEQYFGPGTRLTVT.

The chain links TRBV5-1 to TRBJ2-1; maybe TRBD1 (6 bases). The CDR3 sequence is 13 residues long. Between the trimmed V and J ends, which lost 2 bases and 10 bases, there was a span of 13 bases. Germline V CDR1 and CDR2: SGHRS, YFSETQ. The CDR3 sequence: CASSLTGLDEQFF. Written as DNA, the CDR3 is TGCGCCAGCAGCTTAACAGGGCTGGACGAGCAGTTCTTC.

This clonotype was counted a few times. The V gene is TRBV7-8, the J gene TRBJ2-3; TRBD1 matches 8 bases. Per germline, CDR1 SGHVS and CDR2 FQNEAQ. V trimming: 4 bases; J trimming: 4 bases; junction bases outside the gene matches: 13. The CDR3 has 17 amino acids. This chain's CDR3 is CASSSLPQGARSDTQYF. The CDR3, as DNA: TGTGCCAGCAGCTCCCTCCCCCAGGGGGCGAGGTCAGATACGCAGTATTTT. Combining the CDR3 with reference TRBV7-8 and TRBJ2-3 gives the whole variable domain GAGVSQSPRYKVAKRGQDVALRCDPISGHVSLFWYQQALGQGPEFLTYFQNEAQLDKSGLPSDRFFAERPEGSVSTLKIQRTQQEDSAVYLCASSSLPQGARSDTQYFGPGTRLTVL.

This clonotype was seen at least ten times. The chain is built from TRBV29-1 and TRBJ1-2; D is ambiguous. The CDR3 totals 14 residues. Trimming removed 5 bases from V and 0 bases from J, with 13 bases in between. CDR1 is SQVTM, CDR2 ANQGSEA, per germline. The CDR3 sequence is CSVYSTDTNYGYTF. In nucleotides, the CDR3 is TGCAGCGTTTATTCGACGGATACTAACTATGGCTACACCTTC.

This rearrangement joins TRBV7-3 to TRBJ2-2; TRBD1 agrees at 7 bases. The trim removed 5 bases at V and 0 bases at J, leaving 6 bases unmatched. Germline CDR1 and CDR2: SGHTA and FQGTGA. CDR3 length equals 16 residues. The CDR3 nucleotides read TGTGCCAGCAGCCTTCGACAGGGTACGAACACCGGGGAGCTGTTTTTT. Residues: CASSLRQGTNTGELFF.

J is TRBJ2-7 and V is TRBV29-1; D perhaps matches TRBD2 (6 bases). V lost 7 bases to trimming and J lost 3 bases, with 16 bases between them. The CDR3 is 13 residues long. Germline lookup yields CDR1 SQVTM and CDR2 ANQGSEA. The DNA for the CDR3 is TGCAGCGCCGGAGGGGCAGCGAGCTACGAGCAGTACTTC. This translates into CSAGGAASYEQYF.

This clonotype occurred a few times. This chain links TRBV7-9 with TRBJ1-1; D gene uncertain. Germline loops: CDR1 SEHNR, CDR2 FQNEAQ (reference sequence). Trimming cost V 5 bases and J 4 bases, with 17 bases left between them. The CDR3 contains 15 residues. Here the CDR3 reads CASSQPGVPSTEAFF. The CDR3 bases are TGTGCCAGCAGCCAACCCGGGGTACCCAGCACTGAAGCTTTCTTT.

This clonotype has ten or more counts. This chain joins TRBV18 and TRBJ2-1; D is perhaps TRBD2 (6 bases). V lost 0 bases, J lost 1 base, and 10 bases lay in between. The germline gives CDR1 KGHSH, CDR2 LQKENI. The CDR3 extends over 16 amino acids. The CDR3 here is CASSPPGGVSYNEQFF. The CDR3, as DNA: TGTGCCAGCTCACCACCAGGAGGGGTTTCCTACAATGAGCAGTTCTTC.

This chain joins TRBV10-3 and TRBJ2-1; 12 nucleotides line up with TRBD2. Germline lookup yields CDR1 ENHRY and CDR2 SYGVKD. The CDR3 has 15 residues. V lost 3 bases, J lost 6 bases, and 3 bases stayed unmatched. CDR3 region: CAISDPTSGGNEQFF. For the CDR3, the DNA is TGTGCCATCAGTGACCCGACTAGCGGGGGCAATGAGCAGTTCTTC.

This clonotype was seen more than once but under ten times. The chain joins TRBV18 to TRBJ1-4; possible D gene TRBD1, 6 bases. Trimming pared 3 bases from V and 8 bases from J, leaving 13 bases between. The CDR3 is 14 residues long. CDR1 and CDR2 from the germline V gene are KGHSH and LQKENI. In nucleotides, the CDR3 is TGTGCCAGCTCACCCTTACAGGGTCGGGAAAAACTGTTTTTT. It codes for CASSPLQGREKLFF. Together with reference TRBV18 and TRBJ1-4, the CDR3 gives the full variable domain: NAGVMQNPRHLVRRRGQEARLRCSPMKGHSHVYWYRQLPEEGLKFMVYLQKENIIDESGMPKERFSAEFPKEGPSILRIQQVVRGDSAAYFCASSPLQGREKLFFGSGTQLSVL.

The chain recombines TRBV7-9 with TRBJ2-3; tentative D call: TRBD2 (5 bases). V dropped 5 bases and J dropped 4 bases, with 10 bases sitting between them. The germline V gene encodes CDR1 SEHNR and CDR2 FQNEAQ (reference sequence). There are 13 residues in the CDR3. The CDR3 sequence is CASSPTLADTQYF. The DNA for the CDR3 is TGTGCCAGCAGCCCCACACTAGCAGATACGCAGTATTTT.

This chain uses TRBV4-2 with TRBJ2-3; either TRBD1 or TRBD2 may fit D (7 bases each). From germline, CDR1 is LGHNA and CDR2 YNFKEQ. V was trimmed by 1 base and J by 2 bases, leaving 13 bases between them. This CDR3 comprises 16 residues. Here the CDR3 reads CASSQVPGGVTDTQYF. CDR3 DNA: TGTGCCAGCAGCCAAGTACCAGGGGGGGTCACAGATACGCAGTATTTT.

The chain joins TRBV25-1 to TRBJ2-2; D may be TRBD1 (5 bases). This CDR3 has 15 amino acids. Germline CDR1 MGHDK, CDR2 SYGVNS. The V and J ends lost 6 bases and 6 bases respectively, with 17 bases between them. The CDR3 here is CASSRTSRVPGELFF. The CDR3, as DNA: TGTGCCAGCAGCAGGACATCCCGGGTGCCCGGGGAGCTGTTTTTT.

The chain couples TRBV19 to TRBJ1-5; D uncertain. This CDR3 region has 13 residues. Germline V gene lookup returns CDR1 LNHDA and CDR2 SQIVND (reference sequence). Deletions cut 10 bases from V and 0 bases from J, with 10 bases between. The CDR3 sequence is CATTDHSNQPQHF. The CDR3 nucleotides are TGTGCCACCACCGACCATAGCAATCAGCCCCAGCATTTT.

The rearrangement links TRBV10-2 to TRBJ2-5; D is tentatively TRBD1 or TRBD2 (6 bases each). V shed 6 bases and J shed 3 bases, with 11 bases lying between them. CDR1 is WSHSY, CDR2 SAAADI, per germline. This CDR3 has 13 amino acids. CDR3 nucleotide sequence: TGCGCCAGCAGCTGGGGGGCCGAAGAGACCCAGTACTTC. Translated, it gives CASSWGAEETQYF.

The chain recombines TRBV20-1 with TRBJ2-7; no clear D. The V end lost 1 base, the J end lost 7 bases, and 11 bases lay between the germline ends. This CDR3 has 12 residues. Germline assignment: CDR1 DFQATT and CDR2 SNEGSKA (reference sequence). The CDR3 reads CSARGRALEQYF. The CDR3 DNA follows: TGCAGTGCTAGAGGAAGGGCCTTGGAGCAGTACTTC.

Only a few counts were recorded for this clonotype. The V call is TRBV7-3, the J call TRBJ2-7, with TRBD2 identical over 9 bases. With 5 bases clipped from V and 5 bases from J, the junction kept 10 bases outside the gene matches. Per the germline V gene, CDR1 is SGHTA and CDR2 is FQGTGA. CDR3 length: 15 residues. The CDR3 loop is CASSPFPSGVDEQYF. The CDR3 DNA sequence: TGTGCCAGCAGCCCCTTTCCTAGCGGGGTTGACGAGCAGTACTTC.

This clonotype has a handful of counts. The DNA of the CDR3 is TGCGCCAGCAGCCAACAGGGGACAGCTCCTAGCGAGCAGTACTTC. Its protein is CASSQQGTAPSEQYF. The rearrangement links TRBV4-1 to TRBJ2-7; TRBD1 agrees at 7 bases. This CDR3 is built from 15 residues. Germline V gene data show CDR1 as MGHRA and CDR2 as YSYEKL. J gave up 6 bases and V 2 bases, and 10 bases lay outside the gene matches.

This chain connects TRBV12-3 or TRBV12-4 to TRBJ1-6, with a possible D match to TRBD1 (5 bases). V lost 5 bases and J 7 bases, leaving 15 bases between the germline ends. The CDR3 covers 15 residues. CDR3 in DNA: TGTGCCAGCAGTCCAGGGCTTGCGGGGAATTCACCCCTCCACTTT. This encodes CASSPGLAGNSPLHF.

The chain carries TRBV20-1 and TRBJ2-6; D unclear. This CDR3 is built from 13 residues. Germline CDR1 reads DFQATT; CDR2 reads SNEGSKA (reference sequence). Trimming removed 3 bases at V and 0 bases at J, with 3 bases between. CDR3 nucleotides: TGCAGTGCTAGTTCCTCTGGGGCCAACGTCCTGACTTTC. Encoded protein: CSASSSGANVLTF.